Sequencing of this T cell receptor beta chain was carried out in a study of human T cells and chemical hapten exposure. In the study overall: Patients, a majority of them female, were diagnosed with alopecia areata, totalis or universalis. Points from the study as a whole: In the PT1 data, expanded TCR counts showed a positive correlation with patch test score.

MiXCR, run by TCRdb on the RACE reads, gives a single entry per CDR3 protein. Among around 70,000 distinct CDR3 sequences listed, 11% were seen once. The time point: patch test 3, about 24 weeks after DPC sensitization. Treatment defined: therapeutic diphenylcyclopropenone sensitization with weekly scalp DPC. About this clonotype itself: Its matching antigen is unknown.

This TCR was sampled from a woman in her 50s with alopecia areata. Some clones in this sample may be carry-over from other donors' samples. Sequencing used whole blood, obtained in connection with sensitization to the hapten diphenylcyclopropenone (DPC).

The CDR3 DNA is TGTGCCACCAGTGATTCGGGGGCCGGGAGCTACAATGAGCAGTTCTTC. Translated: CATSDSGAGSYNEQFF. The chain employs TRBV24-1 and TRBJ2-1, with D perhaps TRBD1 or TRBD2 (6 bases each). V was clipped by 2 bases and J by 3 bases, with 13 bases between them. Per germline, CDR1 KGHDR and CDR2 SFDVKD. This CDR3 comprises 16 residues.